The entry below describes one T cell receptor (beta chain). What it binds is unknown. PCR used 60 Vbeta primers and 13 Jbeta primers. Sequenced by immunoSEQ multiplex PCR; TCRdb stores in-frame clones only, minus some. This table has 130,000 to 150,000 clones, around 84% appearing once. This record belongs to a study of cytomegalovirus exposure and HLA in healthy donors. Study-level background: Most genotyped donors, approximately 77% of 300 to 400, had Caucasian-associated genetic ancestry.

CDR1 is MGHDK, CDR2 SYGVNS, per germline. This CDR3 region has 15 residues. The J segment lost 2 bases and the V segment lost 1 base, leaving 3 bases of the junction unmatched. General study findings and limits: Sequencing depth across donors, presence/absence analyses assumed, was roughly uniform. Cytomegalovirus association was listed for under 200 TCR beta chains. One variant, a missense change in DCLRE1C, was linked in a later analysis to TCR beta V- and J-gene trimming.

The source material was PBMCs. The clonotype comes from a boy aged 2-9 years in good health and CMV-seronegative. V and J are TRBV25-1 and TRBJ2-3; 7 positions agree with TRBD2. CDR3 sequence (DNA): TGTGCCAGCAGTGAATGGGGGACTACCACAGATACGCAGTATTTT. Translating it yields CASSEWGTTTDTQYF.